This T cell receptor beta chain appears in the sequencing data of a study of blood T cell repertoires in COVID-19. Original handling: For nucleated cells, counts were estimated from reference gene primer amplification. Some clones are missing from TCRdb's copy, which holds only in-frame ones; the method was immunoSEQ multiplex PCR. Clone size and V and J calls were adopted from that table, with D and trimming inferred from the DNA. The sample carries approximately 270,000 clones, roughly 88% recorded once. Recovery meant two consecutive negative NP/OP PCR tests, professional clearance, or resolved symptoms. The CDR3 covers 13 residues. Trimming left V 4 bases short and J 5 bases short, with 12 bases between. The germline V gene encodes CDR1 SGHNT and CDR2 YYREEE (reference sequence).

V is TRBV5-4 and J is TRBJ1-2, with D perhaps matching TRBD1 (5 bases). The sequence was obtained from a woman aged 50 to 60 who had recovered from COVID-19. What was sequenced was PBMCs or T cells enriched from blood (not recorded which). CDR3 amino acids: CASSDRQPYGYTF. The CDR3 DNA reads TGTGCCAGCAGCGACAGACAGCCTTATGGCTACACCTTC.